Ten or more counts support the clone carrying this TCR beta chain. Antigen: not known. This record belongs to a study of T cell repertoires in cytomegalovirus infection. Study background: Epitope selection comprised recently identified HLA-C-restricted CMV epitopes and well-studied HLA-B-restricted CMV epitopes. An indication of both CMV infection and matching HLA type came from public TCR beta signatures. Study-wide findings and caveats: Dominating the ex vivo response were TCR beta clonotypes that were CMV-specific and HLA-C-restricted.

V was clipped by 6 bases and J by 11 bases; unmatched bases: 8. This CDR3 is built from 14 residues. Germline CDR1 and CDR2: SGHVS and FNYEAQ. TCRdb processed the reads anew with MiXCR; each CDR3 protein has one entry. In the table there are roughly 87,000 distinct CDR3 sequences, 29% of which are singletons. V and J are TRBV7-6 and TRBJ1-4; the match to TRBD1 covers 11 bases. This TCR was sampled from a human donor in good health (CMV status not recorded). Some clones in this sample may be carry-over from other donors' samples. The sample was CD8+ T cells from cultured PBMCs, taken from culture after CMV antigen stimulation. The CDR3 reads CASSFGTGGGKLFF. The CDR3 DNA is TGTGCCAGCAGTTTCGGGACAGGGGGAGGGAAACTGTTTTTT.